The present entry profiles one TCR beta chain with its context. What it binds is unknown. This entry belongs to a study of regulatory T cells in long-lasting Graves disease. With iRepertoire HTBI primers and Arm-PCR of CDR3 regions, TCR beta libraries were built. From the multiplex PCR reads, TCRdb called clonotypes with MiXCR, one entry per CDR3 protein. The sample lists 500,000 or so distinct CDR3 sequences, 14% occurring once. Study results and caveats: Gene preferences differed: TRBV28, TRBJ1-2, TRBJ2-5 in persistent cases.

The V and J ends lost 5 bases and 1 base respectively, with 14 bases between them. Germline CDR1 reads LNHDA; CDR2 reads SQIVND (reference sequence). This CDR3 contains 15 residues. Regarding time point: newly diagnosed GD, antithyroid drugs for less than 3 months. Researchers made the TCR library from RNA that was extracted from PBMCs. Diagnosis followed American Thyroid Association guidelines for Graves' disease. The data were also submitted as part of a second study, on T cells in Graves' hyperthyroidism and ophthalmopathy. That source adds: Newly diagnosed patients aged 18 to 65 had hyperthyroidism of under 2 months' duration. A model using 13 V-J features told ophthalmopathy apart from stable hyperthyroidism.

This chain connects TRBV19 to TRBJ1-1, with D perhaps matching TRBD1 (5 bases). Specimen: peripheral blood mononuclear cells (PBMCs), collected at new diagnosis, from a patient treated with antithyroid drugs. This receptor was taken from a woman aged 45-59 years with Graves disease. The CDR3 loop reads CASSPPGTANTEAFF. Here the CDR3 DNA reads TGTGCCAGTAGTCCACCCGGGACCGCGAACACTGAAGCTTTCTTT. Complete variable domain (other parts from reference TRBV19 and TRBJ1-1): DGGITQSPKYLFRKEGQNVTLSCEQNLNHDAMYWYRQDPGQGLRLIYYSQIVNDFQKGDIAEGYSVSREKKESFPLTVTSAQKNPTAFYLCASSPPGTANTEAFFGQGTRLTVV.